This T cell receptor beta chain was sequenced during a study of T cells in Graves' hyperthyroidism and ophthalmopathy. The germline gives CDR1 PRHDT, CDR2 FYEKMQ (reference sequence). This CDR3 is 14 amino acids long. Uncontrolled infections, other autoimmune diseases, pregnancy or lactation led to exclusion of patients. Clinicians diagnosed patients from clinical symptoms, serum thyroxine and TRAb, thyroid ultrasound and orbital computed tomography. This clonotype was counted at least ten times. At one end the junction does not follow the germline gene, possibly because of a read error. Amplification of TCR beta CDR3 regions was performed using RNA transcripts as template. The HTBI primer set served for first-round RT-PCR of the TCR CDR3. TCRdb analysed the multiplex PCR reads with MiXCR anew, one entry per CDR3 protein. Among over 700,000 distinct CDR3 sequences listed, 38% were seen once.

The sample was blood. The sequence derives from a man younger than 35 with Graves' hyperthyroidism. The chain employs TRBV13 and TRBJ2-5; D may be TRBD1 or TRBD2 (5 bases each). The CDR3 sequence: CASRLGVEAETQYF. CDR3 sequence (DNA): TGTGCCAGCAGGTTAGGGGTGGAGGCGGAGACCCAGTACTTC.